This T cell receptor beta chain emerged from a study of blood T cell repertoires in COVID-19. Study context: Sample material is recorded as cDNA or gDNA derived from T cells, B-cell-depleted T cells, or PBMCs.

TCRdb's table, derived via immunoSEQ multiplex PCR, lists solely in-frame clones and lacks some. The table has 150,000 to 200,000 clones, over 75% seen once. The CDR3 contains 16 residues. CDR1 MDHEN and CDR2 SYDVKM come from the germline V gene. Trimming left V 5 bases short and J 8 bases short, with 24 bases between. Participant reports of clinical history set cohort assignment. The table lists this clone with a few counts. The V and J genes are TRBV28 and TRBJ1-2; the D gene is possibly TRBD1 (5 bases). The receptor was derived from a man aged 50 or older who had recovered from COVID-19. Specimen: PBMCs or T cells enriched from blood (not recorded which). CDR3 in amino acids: CASSSYGQGSHGGYTF. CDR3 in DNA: TGTGCCAGCAGTAGTTACGGTCAGGGTTCACACGGGGGCTACACCTTC.